This section outlines one TCR beta chain sequence together with its context. Its antigen remains unidentified. No clone much larger than this one lies a single base away; base qualities are absent. A single peripheral blood draw of approximately 0.11 L on average was collected from each donor into heparinised tubes. Using a panel that included CD45RO, CCR7, CD25, CD127, CD95 and CD27, naive, central memory, regulatory and stem cell-like memory CD4+ T cells were sorted on a BD FACSAria II. A purity above 95% was achieved for all sorted populations. Right away, PBMCs were isolated by Lymphoprep density gradient centrifugation and were stained directly, with no culture step. To minimize batch effects, samples were stained and sorted in pairs, one healthy donor with one patient per experiment. This entry comes from a study of beta chain features in type 1 diabetes (dated by TCRdb to 2016 to 2019). Study-wide context: Mean age, gender distribution, total cell number and subset yield did not differ between patients and healthy donors. The study compared TCRB repertoires of sorted circulating CD4+ T cell subsets between recently diagnosed type 1 diabetes patients and matched healthy donors. Regulatory and stem cell-like memory subsets were isolated from only 8 patients and roughly 8 healthy donors, whereas naive and central memory subsets came from all 30 or so donors. A total of around 110,000,000 sorted cells were examined across all samples, and RNA yield correlated strongly with the number of cells per subset. Beyond this particular receptor, the publication reports: Shorter templates might have been favored by PCR, but patient and control samples were amplified and corrected together, so both groups would have been affected equally by any skew. Naive, central memory and regulatory TCRB repertoires appeared to be more similar among patients than among healthy donors. Because small numbers of individuals were included in the HLA sub-analyses, any influence of HLA type on TCRB rearrangement was left unresolved. Patients with type 1 diabetes made fewer insertions and deleted more nucleotides at VDJ recombination sites, implying thymic rearrangement abnormalities. In all four CD4+ subsets, TCRB CDR3 length was moderately but significantly shorter in type 1 diabetes patients. Because cDNA was sequenced instead of genomic DNA, highly expressing activated cells could be over-represented, though the groups showed no difference in activation or CD3 levels.

Per the germline V gene, SGDLS is the CDR1 and YYNGEE is the CDR2. The CDR3 measures 16 amino acids from cysteine to phenylalanine. CDR3 DNA only is kept here, 48 bases in frame from base 1. V and J are trimmed by 0 bases and 5 bases, and the gene matches miss 5 bases of the junction. The entire amount of isolated RNA was reverse transcribed using the High Capacity cDNA Reverse Transcription Kit, so the sequenced TCRB transcripts were expressed ones. Deep immunoSEQ sequencing was performed on naive, central memory and regulatory T cell samples, with an average of roughly 3.5 million total reads per sample. Sorted cells were lysed in RLT buffer and RNA was extracted with DNase-treated RNeasy Micro or Mini kits, depending on cell number. Each cell subset was processed on its own to prevent cross-contamination, while patient and healthy donor samples were processed together. TCRB sequences were amplified from cDNA with the immunoSEQ multiplex PCR, producing 87-bp fragments spanning the CDR3 region. Amplicons were sequenced on the Illumina HiSeq platform. As for the original processing: PCR bias was corrected computationally using synthetic template baselines, and reads within Hamming distance 2 were collapsed, with unmergeable singletons discarded. Reads were aligned against IMGT to assign V, D and J genes, CDR3 length and insertions or deletions at six rearrangement sites. Within each subset, clonotype counts were normalized to sorted cell number, and only after that were true diversity and Gini coefficients computed with the tcR R package. Repertoire sharing was quantified using the overlap coefficient calculated on TCRB nucleotide sequences. As a proxy for the pre-selection repertoire, out-of-frame TCRB sequences from naive cells were analyzed. TCRdb provides this immuneACCESS table in a form limited to in-frame rearrangements. Some clones are lacking; in checked studies, under half of them reflect an unresolved V gene, and why the rest are absent is not known. That table is the source of V, J and clone size, and D and trimming were worked out from the DNA. The sample table holds around 330,000 clones, of which 9.5% to 12% were seen once. Of the sample, under 0.02% is held by the ten largest clones.

Sample: naive CD4+ T cells from blood. The sample's cell subset or site label, in plain terms: true naive CD4+ T cells. The TCR sequence derives from a woman aged 30 to 39 in good health. The V gene is TRBV9 and the J gene is TRBJ2-1; TRBD2 lines up with 10 middle nucleotides. The nucleotides read TGTGCCAGCAGCGTAGTTTCCCTAGCGGGGGACAATGAGCAGTTCTTC. Its protein reads: CASSVVSLAGDNEQFF. The CDR3, completed at both ends by the reference TRBV9 and TRBJ2-1 genes, gives the full variable domain DSGVTQTPKHLITATGQRVTLRCSPRSGDLSVYWYQQSLDQGLQFLIQYYNGEERAKGNILERFSAQQFPDLHSELNLSSLELGDSALYFCASSVVSLAGDNEQFFGPGTRLTVL.